This T cell receptor (beta chain) was sequenced during a study of vaccination effects on CD4 cells after COVID-19. Study background: Two doses of BNT162b2 or mRNA-1273 vaccine were administered to participants.

The table came from immunoSEQ multiplex PCR; TCRdb's copy has only in-frame clones and leaves some out. The data show about 45,000 clones, about three quarters seen once. ViraFEST used viral peptide pools to expand antigen-specific CD4+ T cells before sequencing. Subsequent to 10 days of culture, CD4+ T cells were isolated. The person had a PCR-confirmed SARS-CoV-2 infection during March to December 2020. Every well housed some 2 million PBMC, which grew in culture alongside about 9 IU/ml IL-2 and about 10 ug/ml peptides. Germline V gene data show CDR1 as MGHDK and CDR2 as SYGVNS. Trimming cost V 5 bases and J 1 base; bases outside gene matches: 1. The CDR3 has 14 amino acids. This clone was seen a single time. Its matching antigen is unknown.

The V and J genes are TRBV25-1 and TRBJ2-3, with TRBD1 matching over 9 bases. The source is a human donor who had a prior SARS-CoV-2 infection. Material: CD4+ T cells from PBMCs cultured with a peptide pool, obtained before COVID-19 vaccination. The CDR3 loop is CASSWTGGTDTQYF. The CDR3 region has the DNA TGTGCCAGCAGTTGGACAGGGGGCACAGATACGCAGTATTTT.